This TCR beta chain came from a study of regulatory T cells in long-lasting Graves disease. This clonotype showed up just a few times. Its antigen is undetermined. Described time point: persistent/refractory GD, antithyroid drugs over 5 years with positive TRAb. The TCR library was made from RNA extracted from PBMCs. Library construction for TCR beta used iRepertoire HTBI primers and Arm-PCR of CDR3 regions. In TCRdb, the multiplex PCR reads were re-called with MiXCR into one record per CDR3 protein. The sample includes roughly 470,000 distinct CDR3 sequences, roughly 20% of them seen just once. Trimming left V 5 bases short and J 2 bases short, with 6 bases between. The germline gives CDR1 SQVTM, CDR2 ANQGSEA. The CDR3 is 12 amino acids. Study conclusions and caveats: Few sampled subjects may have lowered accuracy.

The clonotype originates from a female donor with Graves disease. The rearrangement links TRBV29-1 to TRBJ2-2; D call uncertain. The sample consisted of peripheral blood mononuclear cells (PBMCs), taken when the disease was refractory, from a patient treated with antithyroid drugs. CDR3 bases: TGCAGCGTTAGTGCCAACACCGGGGAGCTGTTTTTT. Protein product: CSVSANTGELFF.